Below, 23 T cell receptor beta chains from the same sample are listed, as sequenced in a study of T cell responses to AZD1222 COVID-19 vaccine. Using immunoSEQ multiplex PCR, the repertoire was profiled, and TCRdb retains in-frame clones only, with some absent. The sample has about 88,000 clones, 90% to 95% seen once. The specimen was peripheral blood, collected on day 0 of AZD1222 vaccination. Every receptor here comes from an adult in good health.

The V call is TRBV28, the J call TRBJ1-5; TRBD1 matches 11 bases. The CDR3 consists of 20 residues. Trimming removed 0 bases from V and 1 base from J; junction bases left unmatched: 11. Germline CDR1 and CDR2: MDHEN and SYDVKM. Here the CDR3 reads CASSLWAGTGGSRSNQPQHF. The CDR3 DNA sequence: TGTGCCAGCAGTTTATGGGCCGGGACAGGGGGTAGTAGAAGCAATCAGCCCCAGCATTTT.

The chain links TRBV4-1 to TRBJ2-2; no clear D gene. Per the germline V gene, CDR1 is MGHRA and CDR2 is YSYEKL. This CDR3 region has 16 residues. Trimming removed 3 bases from V and 1 base from J, with 12 bases in between. The CDR3 DNA is TGCGCCAGCAGCCACTCCCTCGTGGTGAACACCGGGGAGCTGTTTTTT. Amino acids: CASSHSLVVNTGELFF.

This sequence joins TRBV18 and TRBJ1-5; tentative D call: TRBD1 (5 bases). V lost 5 bases and J 0 bases, leaving 8 bases between the germline ends. Germline CDR1 KGHSH, CDR2 LQKENI. The CDR3 covers 14 residues. The CDR3 is CASSVRDSNQPQHF. CDR3 bases: TGTGCCAGCTCAGTCAGGGATAGCAATCAGCCCCAGCATTTT.

The CDR3, as DNA: TGCGCCAGCAGTGACGAAGGGATGGGGTCCGAGCAGTACTTC. It codes for CASSDEGMGSEQYF. The chain links TRBV10-1 to TRBJ2-7; D gene uncertain. The CDR3 spans 14 residues. V lost 3 bases, J lost 6 bases, and 15 bases lay in between. From germline, CDR1 is WNHNN and CDR2 SYGVQD (reference sequence).

J is TRBJ2-2 and V is TRBV4-3; 7 bases line up with TRBD1. The junction had 3 bases not matched to a gene; V was cut back by 4 bases and J by 1 base. CDR3 length: 15 amino acids. The germline V gene has CDR1 LGHNA and CDR2 YSLEER. In DNA form, the CDR3 reads TGCGCCAGCAGCCTCCGGGACAGGAACACCGGGGAGCTGTTTTTT. Translating it yields CASSLRDRNTGELFF.

The chain has TRBV28 and TRBJ2-4; TRBD1 agrees at 9 bases. This CDR3 is built from 14 residues. J was trimmed by 9 bases and V by 2 bases; bases with no gene match: 5. Germline CDR1 and CDR2: MDHEN and SYDVKM. CDR3 bases: TGTGCCAGCAGTTTAACAGGGGGCGACTCCATTCAGTACTTC. As protein: CASSLTGGDSIQYF.

This chain uses TRBV21-1 with TRBJ2-7; TRBD2 is taken as the D call from the table, unchecked against the DNA. TRBV21-1 is listed as a pseudogene. The CDR3 spans 14 residues. CDR3 nucleotides: TGTGCCAGCAGCAAAGCGCGGCCCCTATACGAGCAGTACTTC. Translated: CASSKARPLYEQYF.

The chain links TRBV7-2 to TRBJ2-2; either TRBD1 or TRBD2 may supply D (5 bases each). The CDR3 is made up of 16 amino acids. The germline CDR1 and CDR2 sequences are SGHTA and FQGNSA. Trimming left V 6 bases short and J 2 bases short, with 16 bases between. Here the CDR3 reads CASRPGYRGNTGELFF. The CDR3 region has the DNA TGTGCCAGCAGACCAGGGTACCGGGGCAACACCGGGGAGCTGTTTTTT.

V is TRBV10-3 and J is TRBJ2-5; a possible D gene is TRBD2 (5 bases). V lost 4 bases and J 2 bases, leaving 17 bases between the germline ends. CDR1 and CDR2 from the germline V gene are ENHRY and SYGVKD. The CDR3 contains 16 residues. CDR3 coding DNA: TGTGCCATCAGTGTCGGGCTAGCTCCAATACAAGAGACCCAGTACTTC. Protein: CAISVGLAPIQETQYF.

The chain joins TRBV6-5 to TRBJ2-5; perhaps TRBD2 as D (5 bases). Deletions cut 6 bases from V and 5 bases from J, with 19 bases between. This CDR3 comprises 15 residues. CDR1 and CDR2 from the germline V gene are MNHEY and SVGAGI. CDR3 nucleotides: TGTGCCAGCAGCCCCGTCGATGGCGGGTCGGAGACCCAGTACTTC. Protein product: CASSPVDGGSETQYF.

This rearrangement joins TRBV6-2 or TRBV6-3 to TRBJ2-7, with 9 bases identical to TRBD2. Germline assignment: CDR1 MNHEY and CDR2 SVGEGT. V lost 7 bases to trimming and J lost 4 bases; unmatched junction nucleotides: 20. This CDR3 is built from 18 residues. The CDR3 sequence is CASIPLAAAGGSLYEQYF. CDR3 nucleotides: TGTGCCAGCATCCCCCTCGCGGCGGCGGGAGGGTCGTTATACGAGCAGTACTTC.

The chain joins TRBV20-1 to TRBJ1-2; D is uncertain. The CDR3 has 13 amino acids. Germline assignment: CDR1 DFQATT and CDR2 SNEGSKA (reference sequence). V was clipped by 3 bases and J by 4 bases, with 12 bases between them. CDR3 in DNA: TGCAGTGCTAGTAGGAGAATCGTCTATGGCTACACCTTC. Translating gives CSASRRIVYGYTF.

The chain links TRBV2 to TRBJ2-1; 9 bases are a match to TRBD2. The germline gives CDR1 SNHLY, CDR2 FYNNEI. V lost 6 bases to trimming and J lost 10 bases; unmatched junction nucleotides: 7. The CDR3 sequence is 13 residues long. CDR3 sequence: CASSNQREDEQFF. CDR3 in DNA: TGTGCCAGCAGCAACCAGCGGGAGGACGAGCAGTTCTTC.

The chain is built from TRBV27 and TRBJ2-5, with TRBD1 matching over 7 bases. V was clipped by 3 bases and J by 3 bases; unmatched bases: 4. Germline CDR1 and CDR2: MNHEY and SMNVEV (reference sequence). The CDR3 is made up of 14 amino acids. CDR3 in amino acids: CASSFRDSKETQYF. CDR3 DNA sequence: TGTGCCAGCAGTTTCCGGGACAGTAAAGAGACCCAGTACTTC.

The rearrangement links TRBV6-2 or TRBV6-3 to TRBJ2-3, with 10 bases lining up with TRBD2. CDR1 MNHEY and CDR2 SVGEGT come from the germline V gene. This CDR3 is built from 13 residues. Trimming cost V 5 bases and J 4 bases; bases outside gene matches: 0. As DNA, the CDR3 is TGTGCCAGCAGTCTAGCGGGAGCAGATACGCAGTATTTT. Its protein product is CASSLAGADTQYF.

This sequence joins TRBV4-1 and TRBJ2-1; 7 nucleotides match TRBD2. Losses at the gene ends were 6 bases for V and 3 bases for J; bases not matched to a gene: 11. CDR1 is MGHRA and CDR2 is YSYEKL in the germline V gene. The length of the CDR3 is 16 residues. Here the CDR3 reads CASSQFGRGDYNEQFF. CDR3 bases: TGCGCCAGCAGTCAATTTGGGAGGGGAGACTACAATGAGCAGTTCTTC.

This clone was counted once. This sequence joins TRBV29-1 and TRBJ2-1; 13 nucleotides match TRBD2. V dropped 8 bases and J dropped 5; count of bases not matched to a gene: 6. CDR3 length: 14 residues. Germline V gene sequence: CDR1 SQVTM, CDR2 ANQGSEA. The DNA for the CDR3 is TGCAGCCCGCAGGGACTAGCGGGAAACAATGAGCAGTTCTTC. It translates to CSPQGLAGNNEQFF.

The genes are TRBV7-2 and TRBJ1-1, with 9 bases identical to TRBD1. This CDR3 comprises 15 residues. Germline lookup yields CDR1 SGHTA and CDR2 FQGNSA. The junction had 7 bases not matched to a gene; V was cut back by 6 bases and J by 2 bases. The CDR3, as DNA: TGTGCCAGCAGTTTGAACAGGGGGCTCAACACTGAAGCTTTCTTT. Protein product: CASSLNRGLNTEAFF.

This chain joins TRBV2 and TRBJ2-1, with D perhaps TRBD2 (6 bases). The V end lost 2 bases, the J end lost 1 base, and 12 bases lay between the germline ends. From germline, CDR1 is SNHLY and CDR2 FYNNEI. This CDR3 contains 16 residues. The CDR3 DNA follows: TGTGCCAGCAGTGAATGGGTTGGGACTTCCTACAATGAGCAGTTCTTC. It encodes CASSEWVGTSYNEQFF.

The rearrangement joins TRBV30 to TRBJ2-1, with 11 bases matching TRBD1. With 4 bases clipped from V and 3 bases from J, the junction kept 2 bases outside the gene matches. Germline assignment: CDR1 GTSNPN and CDR2 SVGIG (reference sequence). The CDR3 loop spans 14 amino acids. DNA for the CDR3: TGTGCCTGGACAGGGACAGGGGGCTACAATGAGCAGTTCTTC. It codes for CAWTGTGGYNEQFF.

This clone has a single count. The chain joins TRBV18 to TRBJ2-5; 7 nucleotides align to TRBD1. Germline CDR1 KGHSH, CDR2 LQKENI. This CDR3 spans 18 amino acids. The trim removed 2 bases at V and 5 bases at J, leaving 17 bases unmatched. The CDR3 coding sequence is TGTGCCAGCTCACCATGTTCAAGACAGGGTAACTCTAGTGAGACCCAGTACTTC. This encodes CASSPCSRQGNSSETQYF.

This sequence joins TRBV19 and TRBJ2-2; TRBD2 aligns across 8 bases. In germline, CDR1 is LNHDA, CDR2 SQIVND (reference sequence). V was pared by 4 bases and J by 1 base, with 5 bases of the junction left unmatched. The CDR3 extends over 16 amino acids. The CDR3 DNA sequence: TGTGCCAGTAGTAAGAATAGCGGGGTGAACACCGGGGAGCTGTTTTTT. Its translation: CASSKNSGVNTGELFF.

V and J are TRBV19 and TRBJ2-7; 10 nucleotides agree with TRBD1. The CDR3 loop spans 14 amino acids. Trimming at V came to 3 bases and at J to 7 bases, leaving 6 bases not matched to a gene. Germline-derived CDR1 and CDR2 are LNHDA and SQIVND (reference sequence). DNA of the CDR3: TGTGCCAGTAGTATTCGGACAGGGGGGAGAGAGCAGTACTTC. Its protein product is CASSIRTGGREQYF.